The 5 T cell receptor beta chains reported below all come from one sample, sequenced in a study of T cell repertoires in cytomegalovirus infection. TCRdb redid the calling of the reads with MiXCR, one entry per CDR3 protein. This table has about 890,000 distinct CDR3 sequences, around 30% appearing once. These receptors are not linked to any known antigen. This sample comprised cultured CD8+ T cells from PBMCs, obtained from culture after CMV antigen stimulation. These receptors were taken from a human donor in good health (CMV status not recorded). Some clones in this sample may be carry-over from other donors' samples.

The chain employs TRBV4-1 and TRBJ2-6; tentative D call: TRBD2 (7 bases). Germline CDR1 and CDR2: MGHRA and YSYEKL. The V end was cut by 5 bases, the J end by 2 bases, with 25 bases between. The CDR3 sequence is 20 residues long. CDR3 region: CASSDSKRGRGGPGANVLTF. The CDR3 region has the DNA TGCGCCAGCAGCGACTCGAAGCGGGGCAGGGGAGGACCTGGGGCCAACGTCCTGACTTTC.

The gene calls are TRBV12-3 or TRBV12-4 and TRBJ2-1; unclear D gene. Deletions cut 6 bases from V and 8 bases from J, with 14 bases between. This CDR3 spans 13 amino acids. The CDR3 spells CASSPPIRDEQFF. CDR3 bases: TGTGCCAGCAGCCCACCTATAAGGGATGAGCAGTTCTTC.

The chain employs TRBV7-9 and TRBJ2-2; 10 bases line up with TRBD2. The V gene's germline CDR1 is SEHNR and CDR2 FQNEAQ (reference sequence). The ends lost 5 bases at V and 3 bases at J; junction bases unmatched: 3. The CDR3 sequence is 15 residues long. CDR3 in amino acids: CASSISGGYTGELFF. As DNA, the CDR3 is TGTGCCAGCAGCATTAGCGGGGGGTACACCGGGGAGCTGTTTTTT.

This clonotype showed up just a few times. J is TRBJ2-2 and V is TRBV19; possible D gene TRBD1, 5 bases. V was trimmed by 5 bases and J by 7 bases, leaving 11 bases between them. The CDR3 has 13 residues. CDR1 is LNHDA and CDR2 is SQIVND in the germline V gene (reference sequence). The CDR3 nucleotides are TGTGCCAGTAGTTCCAGGGTTATCGGGGAGCTGTTTTTT. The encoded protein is CASSSRVIGELFF.

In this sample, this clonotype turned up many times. DNA of the CDR3: TGTGCCAGCAGCTTATTAGAGAATGAGCAGTTCTTC. Translated: CASSLLENEQFF. V and J are TRBV7-6 and TRBJ2-1; D not resolved. The CDR3 has 12 residues. Germline V gives CDR1 SGHVS, CDR2 FNYEAQ. V was cut by 2 bases and J by 7 bases, with 6 bases left in between.